This T cell receptor beta chain was documented in a study of post-analysis software for immune sequencing data. Study at large: Several disease courses (relapsing-remitting, secondary progressive and progressive-relapsing) of multiple sclerosis were included. Study-wide points: Several TRBV segments were more frequent in patients than controls; TRBV5-6, TRBV5-1 and TRBV20-1 belonged to this group. Controls' normalized Chao1 diversity significantly exceeded that of multiple sclerosis patients. When the samples were clustered directly with F measure, those that had been prepared in the same batch showed strong co-clustering.

There are 13 residues in the CDR3. CDR1 is DFQATT and CDR2 is SNEGSKA in the germline V gene (reference sequence). As for this clonotype: The antigen remains unidentified.

Unique molecular identifiers were carried by the TCR beta cDNA libraries. TCRdb redid the calling of the PCR reads with MiXCR, one entry per CDR3 protein. The repertoire holds more than 450,000 distinct CDR3 sequences, with approximately 31% as singletons. The chain links TRBV20-1 to TRBJ2-5; 8 positions match TRBD2. The J call is doubtful: the DNA matches TRBJ2-1 better. Material for sequencing was blood. The TCR comes from a girl aged 2-17 years with multiple sclerosis. This chain's CDR3 is CSARASGGETQFF. CDR3 DNA sequence: TGCAGTGCTAGGGCCAGCGGGGGTGAGACCCAGTTCTTC.